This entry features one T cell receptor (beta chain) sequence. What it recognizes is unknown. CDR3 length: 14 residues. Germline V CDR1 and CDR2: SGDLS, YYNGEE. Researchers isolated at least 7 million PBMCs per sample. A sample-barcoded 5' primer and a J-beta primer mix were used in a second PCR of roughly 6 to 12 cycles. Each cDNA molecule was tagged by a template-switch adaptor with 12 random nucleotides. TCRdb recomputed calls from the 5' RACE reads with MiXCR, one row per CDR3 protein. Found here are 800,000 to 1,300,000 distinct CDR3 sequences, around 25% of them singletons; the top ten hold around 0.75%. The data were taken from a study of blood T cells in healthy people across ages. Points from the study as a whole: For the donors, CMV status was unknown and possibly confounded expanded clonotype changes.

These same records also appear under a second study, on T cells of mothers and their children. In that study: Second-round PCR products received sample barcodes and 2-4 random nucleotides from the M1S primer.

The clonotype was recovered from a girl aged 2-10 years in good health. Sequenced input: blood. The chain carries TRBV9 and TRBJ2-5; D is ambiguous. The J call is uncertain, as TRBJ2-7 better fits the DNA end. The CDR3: CASSVESYSYEQYF. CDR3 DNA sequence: TGTGCCAGCAGCGTAGAATCCTACTCCTACGAGCAGTACTTC.